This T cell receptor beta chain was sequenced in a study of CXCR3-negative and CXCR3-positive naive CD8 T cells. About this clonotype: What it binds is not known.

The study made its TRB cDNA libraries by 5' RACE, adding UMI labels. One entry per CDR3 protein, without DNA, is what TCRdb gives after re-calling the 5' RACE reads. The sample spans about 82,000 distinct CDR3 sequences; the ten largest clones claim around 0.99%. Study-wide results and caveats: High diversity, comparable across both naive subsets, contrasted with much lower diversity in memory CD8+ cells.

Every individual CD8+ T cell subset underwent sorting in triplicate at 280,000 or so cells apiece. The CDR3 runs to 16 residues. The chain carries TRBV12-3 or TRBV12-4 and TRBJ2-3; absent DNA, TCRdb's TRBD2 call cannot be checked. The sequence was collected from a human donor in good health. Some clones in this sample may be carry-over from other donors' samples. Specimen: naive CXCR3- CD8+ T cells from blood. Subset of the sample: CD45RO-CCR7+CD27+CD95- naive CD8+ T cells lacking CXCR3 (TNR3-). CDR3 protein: CASSLAGGLAGATQYF.